These 11 T cell receptor beta chains originate from one sample sequenced in a study of synovial regulatory T cells in juvenile arthritis (dated by TCRdb to 2014 to 2015). Receptors were amplified or captured by the immunoSEQ multiplex PCR assay. Held by TCRdb, this immuneACCESS table contains in-frame sequences only and omits some clones. Under half of the omission traces to an unresolved V gene where checked; the cause of the rest is unknown. The sample table holds about 10,000 clones. The top ten constitute roughly 0.92% of the sample. The sample comprised Treg cells from blood. The cell subset or site label, as the study defines it: remaining (HLA-DR-negative) circulating blood Treg cells. These TCRs come from a donor younger than 30 with juvenile idiopathic arthritis.

The rearrangement uses TRBV18 and TRBJ1-4. The length of the CDR3 is 18 residues. The DNA is not on file. Germline V lookup: CDR1 KGHSH, CDR2 LQKENI. The CDR3 protein is CASSPPMGGTSTNEKLFF. The whole variable domain, filled in from reference TRBV18 and TRBJ1-4, reads NAGVMQNPRHLVRRRGQEARLRCSPMKGHSHVYWYRQLPEEGLKFMVYLQKENIIDESGMPKERFSAEFPKEGPSILRIQQVVRGDSAAYFCASSPPMGGTSTNEKLFFGSGTQLSVL.

The V and J genes are TRBV28 and TRBJ1-2. This CDR3 spans 14 amino acids. DNA for this receptor is not on file. Germline loops: CDR1 MDHEN, CDR2 SYDVKM. The CDR3 loop reads CASRSRTLAGGYTF.

The CDR3 sequence: CASRLGLDSNQPQHF. The chain links TRBV6-6 to TRBJ1-5. CDR3 size: 15 residues. No DNA sequence was recorded. In germline, CDR1 is MNHNY, CDR2 SVGAGI (reference sequence).

The chain joins TRBV18 to TRBJ2-6; the D call of TRBD2 rests on TCRdb alone, since no DNA is present to check it. The CDR3 totals 15 residues. No DNA appears here. CDR1 is KGHSH and CDR2 is LQKENI in the germline V gene. This CDR3 is CASSLHPMGANVLTF.

The chain recombines TRBV10-3 with TRBJ2-1; TCRdb's D call of TRBD2 is untestable without DNA. The CDR3 is 14 amino acids. The DNA sequence is not available. Germline CDR1 and CDR2: ENHRY and SYGVKD. CDR3 loop: CAISPGALNNEQFF.

This sequence joins TRBV11-2 and TRBJ1-1. This CDR3 contains 11 residues. The record lacks a DNA sequence. The germline V gene has CDR1 SGHAT and CDR2 FQNNGV. The CDR3 spells CASSLVPEAFF.

The chain joins TRBV5-4 to TRBJ1-4; TCRdb's D gene call, TRBD1, goes unchecked for lack of DNA. The CDR3 is 15 residues long. DNA is not recorded here. Per germline, CDR1 SGHNT and CDR2 YYREEE (reference sequence). The CDR3 region is CASSLGNRGNEKLFF.

J is TRBJ2-7 and V is TRBV6-6; no DNA is available, so the TRBD2 call from TCRdb remains unchecked. This CDR3 contains 15 residues. No nucleotide data were recorded. CDR1 and CDR2 from the germline V gene are MNHNY and SVGAGI (reference sequence). The CDR3 spells CASSYAFGGVYEQYF.

The chain has TRBV11-3 and TRBJ2-2; TCRdb lists TRBD1, though no DNA is available to test this call. Germline V lookup: CDR1 SGHNT, CDR2 YENEEA. CDR3 length: 16 residues. No DNA accompanies this entry. CDR3 residues: CASSRRQGTNTGELFF.

The V gene is TRBV6-1, the J gene TRBJ1-6. The CDR3 extends over 13 amino acids. No DNA is listed. Germline CDR1 reads MNHNS; CDR2 reads SASEGT. The CDR3 region is CASPGSWGSPLHF.

The chain uses TRBV18 and TRBJ1-2. The CDR3 is made up of 15 amino acids. Only the protein is available. CDR1 is KGHSH, CDR2 LQKENI, per germline. The CDR3: CASSPPRAFYYGYTF. The whole variable domain, filled in from reference TRBV18 and TRBJ1-2, reads NAGVMQNPRHLVRRRGQEARLRCSPMKGHSHVYWYRQLPEEGLKFMVYLQKENIIDESGMPKERFSAEFPKEGPSILRIQQVVRGDSAAYFCASSPPRAFYYGYTFGSGTRLTVV.